This T cell receptor (beta chain) comes out of a study of blood T cell repertoires in COVID-19. Study-wide context: Spain, Italy and the United States supplied samples that represented acute and convalescent COVID-19. PBMCs, B-cell-depleted T cells, or T cells provided the cDNA or gDNA that made up the material.

Original processing notes: Using reference gene primer amplification, nucleated cell counts were estimated. Profiling relied on immunoSEQ multiplex PCR, and the TCRdb table lists in-frame clones only, not all of them. D and trimming come from the DNA, and the V and J calls and clone size come from that table. The sample contains approximately 200,000 clones, around nine tenths of which appear only once. Germline V CDR1 and CDR2: MNHEY, SMNVEV (reference sequence). The V gene end was trimmed by 6 bases and the J gene end by 6 bases; junction bases not matched to a gene: 8. CDR3 length: 15 residues. The V call is TRBV27, the J call TRBJ2-1; 10 bases line up with TRBD2. The sample was peripheral blood. This TCR came from a man between 60 and 75 years old who had recovered from COVID-19. The CDR3 region is CASSPLAGVFNEQFF. The CDR3 nucleotides read TGTGCCAGCAGCCCCCTAGCGGGAGTCTTCAATGAGCAGTTCTTC.